This T cell receptor (beta chain) came from a study of blood T cell repertoires in COVID-19. Study summary: PBMCs, B-cell-depleted T cells, or T cells provided the cDNA or gDNA that made up the material.

Only in-frame clones appear in the TCRdb table, and some are missing; sequencing was by immunoSEQ multiplex PCR. Of 60,000 to 70,000 clones listed, more than 75% are singletons. Patients of the Seattle cohort, enrolled during active infection, were followed longitudinally. This CDR3 is built from 14 residues. The germline CDR1 and CDR2 sequences are SGHDT and YYEEEE. Between the trimmed V and J ends, which lost 2 bases and 7 bases, there was a span of 12 bases. The chain is built from TRBV5-6 and TRBJ1-4, with D perhaps matching TRBD1 (6 bases). The receptor was isolated from a man aged 40-49 years with COVID-19, enrolled during active disease. Material for sequencing was peripheral blood. CDR3 loop: CASSLQGEGEKLFF. The CDR3 nucleotides read TGTGCCAGCAGCTTACAGGGTGAGGGTGAAAAACTGTTTTTT.